Below, 15 T cell receptor beta chains from the same sample are listed, as sequenced in a study of blood T cell repertoires in COVID-19. TCRdb keeps only in-frame clones here, not all; method: immunoSEQ multiplex PCR. This sample carries a few hundred thousand clones, about 90% of them seen once, and the ten largest clones take almost 3%. Sequencing used PBMCs or T cells enriched from blood (not recorded which). These TCRs come from a woman younger than 45 who had recovered from COVID-19.

The chain has TRBV19 and TRBJ2-7; D is uncertain. The germline CDR1 and CDR2 sequences are LNHDA and SQIVND (reference sequence). This CDR3 comprises 13 residues. Trimming cost V 3 bases and J 2 bases, with 8 bases left between them. Here the CDR3 DNA reads TGTGCCAGTAGTATCCCGGGTCCCTACGAGCAGTACTTC. Protein: CASSIPGPYEQYF.

This chain connects TRBV2 to TRBJ2-7; the match to TRBD1 covers 8 bases. This CDR3 has 15 residues. The V segment lost 5 bases and the J segment 3 bases; nucleotides outside the gene matches: 9. From germline, CDR1 is SNHLY and CDR2 FYNNEI. The DNA for the CDR3 is TGTGCCAGCAGTTGGAAGGACAGGGCGGACTACGAGCAGTACTTC. This gives the protein CASSWKDRADYEQYF.

The gene calls are TRBV29-1 and TRBJ2-7, with 11 bases identical to TRBD2. The length of the CDR3 is 14 residues. From germline, CDR1 is SQVTM and CDR2 ANQGSEA. Trimming removed 6 bases from V and 2 bases from J; junction bases left unmatched: 6. The CDR3 DNA reads as TGCAGCGTAGCCGGGACTAGCGGAGCCTACGAGCAGTACTTC. Translation: CSVAGTSGAYEQYF.

The chain combines TRBV27 with TRBJ1-2, with D uncertain. The CDR3 is made up of 15 amino acids. From germline, CDR1 is MNHEY and CDR2 SMNVEV (reference sequence). The ends were cut back, 1 base at V and 4 bases at J, with 13 bases in the middle. CDR3 protein: CASSLYSPNTYGYTF. CDR3 in DNA: TGTGCCAGCAGTTTATACAGTCCCAACACCTATGGCTACACCTTC.

This chain joins TRBV5-1 and TRBJ2-1; 10 bases line up with TRBD2. V shed 0 bases, J shed 0 bases, and the junction held 3 bases outside the gene matches. Germline V gene lookup returns CDR1 SGHRS and CDR2 YFSETQ. The CDR3 loop spans 17 amino acids. Here the CDR3 DNA reads TGCGCCAGCAGCTTGGGTTTAGCGGGAGGCTCCTACAATGAGCAGTTCTTC. Translated, it gives CASSLGLAGGSYNEQFF.

In DNA form, the CDR3 reads TGCGCCAGCAGCTTGTATCAGGGGCCACTGGGGGACAAGAACACTGAAGCTTTCTTT. Translating it yields CASSLYQGPLGDKNTEAFF. The chain uses TRBV5-1 and TRBJ1-1, with D possibly matching TRBD1 (6 bases). Germline V CDR1 and CDR2: SGHRS, YFSETQ. Trimming pared 1 base from V and 1 base from J, leaving 23 bases between. The CDR3 is 19 residues long. Based on the CDR3 plus reference TRBV5-1 and TRBJ1-1, the full variable domain is KAGVTQTPRYLIKTRGQQVTLSCSPISGHRSVSWYQQTPGQGLQFLFEYFSETQRNKGNFPGRFSGRQFSNSRSEMNVSTLELGDSALYLCASSLYQGPLGDKNTEAFFGQGTRLTVV.

V is TRBV29-1 and J is TRBJ2-7; the match to TRBD2 covers 8 bases. With V trimmed by 0 bases and J by 2 bases, 3 bases remained unmatched. Germline V CDR1 and CDR2: SQVTM, ANQGSEA. This CDR3 has 14 residues. The DNA of the CDR3 is TGCAGCGTTGAAGAGCGGGAGGTTCCCTACGAGCAGTACTTC. Residues: CSVEEREVPYEQYF.

The V and J genes are TRBV5-4 and TRBJ2-1; TRBD2 aligns across 11 bases. CDR1 is SGHNT and CDR2 is YYREEE in the germline V gene (reference sequence). Trimming cost V 4 bases and J 10 bases; bases outside gene matches: 13. The CDR3 loop spans 16 amino acids. In DNA, the CDR3 is TGTGCCAGCAGCGTCGGTGGGACTAGCGGCCTAGGGGAGCAGTTCTTC. It yields the protein CASSVGGTSGLGEQFF.

This clone occurred a few times. The V gene is TRBV4-2, the J gene TRBJ2-7; 9 bases align to TRBD1. There are 16 residues in the CDR3. V gave up 4 bases and J gave up 6 bases; unmatched junction bases: 13. The germline V gene has CDR1 LGHNA and CDR2 YNFKEQ. The CDR3 loop reads CASSPQTGTGSGEQYF. The CDR3 DNA reads TGTGCCAGCAGCCCCCAGACCGGGACAGGGAGTGGCGAGCAGTACTTC.

This clone turned up a few times. The genes are TRBV30 and TRBJ1-2; D might be TRBD1 (5 bases). Germline-derived CDR1 and CDR2 are GTSNPN and SVGIG (reference sequence). V lost 0 bases and J 1 base, leaving 6 bases between the germline ends. The CDR3 is 13 amino acids. CDR3 DNA: TGTGCCTGGAGTGTACAGGATAACTATGGCTACACCTTC. It translates to CAWSVQDNYGYTF.

The chain has TRBV7-8 and TRBJ2-5, with 9 bases matching TRBD1. This CDR3 region has 13 residues. The germline CDR1 and CDR2 sequences are SGHVS and FQNEAQ. Trimming took 9 bases from V and 3 from J; bases not matched to a gene: 5. The CDR3 nucleotides read TGTGCCAGTCGGGACAGGGTCGAAGAGACCCAGTACTTC. It specifies CASRDRVEETQYF.

Regarding this clone: Other DNA sequences in the sample encode the same CDR3. The rearrangement links TRBV10-1 to TRBJ2-5, with TRBD1 matching 10 bases. Germline V gene sequence: CDR1 WNHNN, CDR2 SYGVQD (reference sequence). The CDR3 consists of 18 residues. Trimming removed 6 bases from V and 5 bases from J; junction bases left unmatched: 18. CDR3 sequence: CASSPGFSTGGSWETQYF. For the CDR3, the DNA is TGCGCCAGCAGCCCTGGGTTCTCGACAGGGGGCTCCTGGGAGACCCAGTACTTC.

The chain carries TRBV28 and TRBJ2-7, with 10 bases lining up with TRBD1. The J segment lost 2 bases and the V segment lost 6 bases, leaving 4 bases of the junction unmatched. The CDR3 has 14 amino acids. Germline lookup yields CDR1 MDHEN and CDR2 SYDVKM. CDR3 sequence: CASSTGQGPYEQYF. The CDR3 coding sequence is TGTGCCAGCAGCACGGGACAGGGGCCCTACGAGCAGTACTTC.

V usage is TRBV6-5 and J usage is TRBJ1-6, with D perhaps matching TRBD1 (6 bases). The CDR3 has 15 residues. V was shortened by 2 bases and J by 7 bases, with 12 bases between the two germline ends. Germline lookup yields CDR1 MNHEY and CDR2 SVGAGI. CDR3 residues: CASSYRGKGNSPLHF. The CDR3 coding sequence is TGTGCCAGCAGTTACAGGGGGAAGGGGAATTCACCCCTCCACTTT.

The rearrangement uses TRBV28 and TRBJ1-3, with 7 bases aligning to TRBD1. V lost 2 bases to trimming and J lost 4 bases; unmatched junction nucleotides: 5. The CDR3 covers 15 residues. Germline V CDR1 and CDR2: MDHEN, SYDVKM. The CDR3 DNA sequence: TGTGCCAGCAGTTTACCGACAGGGAGAGGAAACACCATATATTTT. Its translation is CASSLPTGRGNTIYF.